The 20 T cell receptor beta chains below come from one sample, sequenced in a study of spatial heterogeneity in lung cancer. As for time point: sample taken at primary tumor resection. Tumor, nontumor lung or frozen PBMC supplied whole RNA that was sequenced unsorted. In TCRdb, the 5' RACE reads were re-called with MiXCR into one record per CDR3 protein. The sample holds approximately 25,000 distinct CDR3 sequences; 6.9% are singletons and the top ten take around 15%. The sample in question was PBMCs, obtained at surgery. Receptors originate from a male donor with early-stage non-small cell lung cancer.

Judged by abundance, this clonotype is medium-sized. The chain carries TRBV11-2 and TRBJ2-1; tentatively, D is TRBD1 (5 bases). V dropped 4 bases and J dropped 7 bases, with 11 bases sitting between them. From germline, CDR1 is SGHAT and CDR2 FQNNGV. There are 13 residues in the CDR3. This CDR3 reads CASSYQGNNEQFF. In DNA form, the CDR3 reads TGTGCCAGCAGCTATCAGGGAAATAATGAGCAGTTCTTC. The full variable domain, rest sourced from reference TRBV11-2 and TRBJ2-1, is EAGVAQSPRYKIIEKRQSVAFWCNPISGHATLYWYQQILGQGPKLLIQFQNNGVVDDSQLPKDRFSAERLKGVDSTLKIQPAKLEDSAVYLCASSYQGNNEQFFGPGTRLTVL.

The chain recombines TRBV12-3 or TRBV12-4 with TRBJ2-3, with TRBD1 matching over 8 bases. The CDR3 is made up of 14 amino acids. V dropped 6 bases and J dropped 4; count of bases not matched to a gene: 6. The CDR3 loop is CASSRQGSPDTQYF. The CDR3 bases are TGTGCCAGCAGCCGACAGGGGAGCCCAGATACGCAGTATTTT.

In this sample, this clonotype turned up many times. V usage is TRBV6-6 and J usage is TRBJ1-1; 7 bases are a match to TRBD1. Germline-derived CDR1 and CDR2 are MNHNY and SVGAGI (reference sequence). The CDR3 length is 15 residues. Trimming took 6 bases from V and 1 from J; bases not matched to a gene: 8. In DNA, the CDR3 is TGTGCCAGCAGCCAACCGGGACAGAAGAACACTGAAGCTTTCTTT. It specifies CASSQPGQKNTEAFF.

The table lists this clonotype with many counts. The chain combines TRBV5-1 with TRBJ1-1, with no clear D. Germline assignment: CDR1 SGHRS and CDR2 YFSETQ. CDR3 length equals 11 residues. Trimming stripped 5 bases from V and 9 bases from J, with 11 bases between. The CDR3 region has the DNA TGCGCCAGCAGACTGGCAGATCAAGCTTTCTTT. Encoded protein: CASRLADQAFF.

With regard to this clonotype: Just one base apart from a much larger clone, this may be a read error. The J gene is TRBJ2-7, the V gene TRBV11-2; TRBD2 is a possible D gene (5 bases). The CDR3 runs to 14 residues. The germline V gene encodes CDR1 SGHAT and CDR2 FQNNGV. The CDR3 reads CTSSRAAQTYEQYF. The CDR3 coding sequence is TGTACCAGCAGCCGAGCGGCACAAACCTACGAGCAGTACTTC.

The V and J genes are TRBV5-1 and TRBJ1-1, with D unresolved. Germline CDR1 SGHRS, CDR2 YFSETQ. CDR3 length equals 14 residues. V gave up 1 base and J gave up 1 base, with 8 bases separating them. Here the CDR3 DNA reads TGCGCCAGCAGCTTGAATGCAGAGAACACTGAAGCTTTCTTT. Amino acid sequence: CASSLNAENTEAFF.

This clonotype was seen many times. The chain links TRBV14 to TRBJ2-1, with 7 bases that match TRBD2. The CDR3 has 13 residues. Trimming cost V 3 bases and J 8 bases; bases outside gene matches: 4. The germline V gene has CDR1 SGHDN and CDR2 FVKESK. The DNA for the CDR3 is TGTGCCAGCAGCCAGATGCGGGGGTATGAGCAGTTCTTC. Translating it yields CASSQMRGYEQFF.

The chain carries TRBV5-1 and TRBJ2-7; TRBD2 agrees at 10 bases. V lost 2 bases to trimming and J lost 7 bases; unmatched junction nucleotides: 6. Germline V gene data show CDR1 as SGHRS and CDR2 as YFSETQ. The CDR3 totals 14 residues. Here the CDR3 DNA reads TGCGCCAGCAGCTTTCTAGCGGGAGTAAGAGAGCAGTACTTC. Its translation: CASSFLAGVREQYF.

The V and J genes are TRBV11-3 and TRBJ2-4; D ambiguous. The CDR3 spans 13 residues. Per germline, CDR1 SGHNT and CDR2 YENEEA. V lost 1 base to trimming and J lost 5 bases, with 6 bases between them. As DNA, the CDR3 is TGTGCCAGCAGCTTAGGCGCACAAAACATTCAGTACTTC. This codes for CASSLGAQNIQYF.

V and J are TRBV7-8 and TRBJ2-4; 8 nucleotides agree with TRBD2. The V gene end was trimmed by 6 bases and the J gene end by 7 bases; junction bases not matched to a gene: 8. The CDR3 extends over 14 amino acids. Germline V gene sequence: CDR1 SGHVS, CDR2 FQNEAQ. Written as DNA, the CDR3 is TGTGCCAGCAGGGTGGGGACTAGGGGGAACATTCAGTACTTC. This sequence encodes CASRVGTRGNIQYF.

This clonotype was picked up many times. The J gene is TRBJ2-7, the V gene TRBV21-1; the table calls TRBD1, which could not be checked here. TRBV21-1 is classified as a pseudogene. The CDR3 spans 16 residues. In DNA, the CDR3 is TGTGCCAGCAGCAAAGTAGGACTTACCTGTCCCTACGAGCAGTACGTC. Translated, it gives CASSKVGLTCPYEQYV.

This clonotype has a count of ten or more. The DNA for the CDR3 is TGTGCCATCAGTGATGGCCCCGGGGGGGAGCAGTTCTTC. The encoded protein is CAISDGPGGEQFF. The chain links TRBV10-3 to TRBJ2-1, with 7 bases identical to TRBD2. V shed 3 bases and J 10 bases; nucleotides not matched to a gene: 6. CDR3 length equals 13 residues. CDR1 is ENHRY, CDR2 SYGVKD, per germline.

The J gene is TRBJ2-4, the V gene TRBV20-1; 7 nucleotides match TRBD1. Germline values: CDR1 DFQATT, CDR2 SNEGSKA (reference sequence). The CDR3 spans 14 residues. V gave up 4 bases and J gave up 1 base; unmatched junction bases: 4. In DNA, the CDR3 is TGCAGTGCTACGGACAGGATGGCCAAAAACATTCAGTACTTC. Residues: CSATDRMAKNIQYF.

This clonotype showed up just a few times. J is TRBJ2-3 and V is TRBV3-1; the match to TRBD1 covers 10 bases. Trimming at V came to 0 bases and at J to 5 bases, leaving 5 bases not matched to a gene. CDR3 length: 16 residues. Germline V gene sequence: CDR1 LGHDT, CDR2 YNNKEL (reference sequence). In DNA form, the CDR3 reads TGTGCCAGCAGCCAAGATCCGACAGGGGGCTTAGATACGCAGTATTTT. Translation gives CASSQDPTGGLDTQYF.

J is TRBJ1-6 and V is TRBV12-3 or TRBV12-4, with 7 nucleotides matching TRBD1. The CDR3 is made up of 17 amino acids. The V segment lost 5 bases and the J segment 3 bases; nucleotides outside the gene matches: 10. Here the CDR3 reads CASSRDRDVYYNSPLHF. CDR3 DNA sequence: TGTGCCAGCAGTCGGGACAGAGATGTTTACTATAATTCACCCCTCCACTTT.

This clonotype was observed a few times. The chain links TRBV7-3 to TRBJ2-3, with TRBD2 matching over 15 bases. Germline-derived CDR1 and CDR2 are SGHTA and FQGTGA. V gave up 4 bases and J gave up 1 base; unmatched junction bases: 3. This CDR3 region has 17 residues. The CDR3, as DNA: TGTGCCAGCAGCTCGGGACTAGCGGGGGGACGCACAGATACGCAGTATTTT. As protein: CASSSGLAGGRTDTQYF. Full variable domain (rest looked up from reference TRBV7-3 and TRBJ2-3): GAGVSQTPSNKVTEKGKYVELRCDPISGHTALYWYRQSLGQGPEFLIYFQGTGAADDSGLPNDRFFAVRPEGSVSTLKIQRTERGDSAVYLCASSSGLAGGRTDTQYFGPGTRLTVL.

This clonotype was observed a few times. This rearrangement joins TRBV29-1 to TRBJ2-5; TRBD1 might be the D (6 bases). Germline CDR1 reads SQVTM; CDR2 reads ANQGSEA. The CDR3 contains 10 residues. Trimming took 4 bases from V and 7 from J, leaving 7 bases between them. CDR3 sequence reads: CSVGGGTQYF. The CDR3 nucleotides are TGCAGCGTTGGAGGGGGGACCCAGTACTTC.

This clonotype was seen a few times. This chain links TRBV6-5 with TRBJ2-1; 10 bases agree with TRBD2. Germline V lookup: CDR1 MNHEY, CDR2 SVGAGI. This CDR3 region has 15 residues. V shed 2 bases, J shed 8 bases, and the junction held 6 bases outside the gene matches. The CDR3 protein is CASSYRLAGADEQFF. The CDR3 coding sequence is TGTGCCAGCAGTTACCGCCTAGCGGGAGCTGATGAGCAGTTCTTC.

Points on this clonotype: A single base separates this from a much larger clone, so it may be a read error. The V call is TRBV20-1, the J call TRBJ2-1, with 10 positions matching TRBD2. Losses at the gene ends were 5 bases for V and 8 bases for J; bases not matched to a gene: 12. The germline V gene encodes CDR1 DFQATT and CDR2 SNEGSKA (reference sequence). The CDR3 contains 15 residues. The CDR3 reads CSAPRTSGADDEQFF. The CDR3 DNA follows: TGCAGTGCTCCCAGGACTAGCGGAGCTGACGATGAGCAGTTCTTC.

This clonotype has a count of ten or more. The rearrangement links TRBV20-1 to TRBJ2-1, with 7 bases aligning to TRBD2. Germline trimming cut 5 bases from V and 8 bases from J; bases unmatched to any gene: 12. In germline, CDR1 is DFQATT, CDR2 SNEGSKA (reference sequence). The CDR3 spans 14 residues. The CDR3 DNA reads as TGCAGTGCTCCTCTAGCGGCTGGGGTCGATGAGCAGTTCTTC. Amino acids: CSAPLAAGVDEQFF.